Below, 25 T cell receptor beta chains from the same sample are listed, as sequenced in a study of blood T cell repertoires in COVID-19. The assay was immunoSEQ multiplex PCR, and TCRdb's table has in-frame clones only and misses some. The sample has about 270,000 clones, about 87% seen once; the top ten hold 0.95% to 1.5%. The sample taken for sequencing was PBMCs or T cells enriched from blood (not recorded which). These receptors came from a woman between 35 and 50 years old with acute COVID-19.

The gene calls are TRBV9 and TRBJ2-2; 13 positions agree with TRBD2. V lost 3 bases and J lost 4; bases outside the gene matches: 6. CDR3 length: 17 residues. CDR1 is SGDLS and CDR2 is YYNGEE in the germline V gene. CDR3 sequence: CASSAGLAGVFTGELFF. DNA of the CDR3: TGTGCCAGCAGCGCAGGACTAGCGGGAGTGTTCACCGGGGAGCTGTTTTTT.

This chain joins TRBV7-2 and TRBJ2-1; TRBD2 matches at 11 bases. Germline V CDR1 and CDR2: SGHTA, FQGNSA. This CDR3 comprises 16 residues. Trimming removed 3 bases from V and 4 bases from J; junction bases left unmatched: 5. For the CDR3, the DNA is TGTGCCAGCAGCTTTGCCGGGACTAGCGGTTACAATGAGCAGTTCTTC. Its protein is CASSFAGTSGYNEQFF.

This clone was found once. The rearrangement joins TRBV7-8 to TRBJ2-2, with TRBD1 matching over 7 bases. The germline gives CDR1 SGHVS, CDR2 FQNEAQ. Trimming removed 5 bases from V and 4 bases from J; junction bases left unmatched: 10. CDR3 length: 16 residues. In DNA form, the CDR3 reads TGTGCCAGCAGCCTCCGGTCGGACAGGAGCACCGGGGAGCTGTTTTTT. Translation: CASSLRSDRSTGELFF.

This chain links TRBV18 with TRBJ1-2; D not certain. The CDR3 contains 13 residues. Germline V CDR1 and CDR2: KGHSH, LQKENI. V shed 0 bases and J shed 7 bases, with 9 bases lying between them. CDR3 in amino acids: CASSPPVEIGYTF. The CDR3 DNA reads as TGTGCCAGCTCACCACCGGTTGAGATTGGCTACACCTTC. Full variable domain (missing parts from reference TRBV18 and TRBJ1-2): NAGVMQNPRHLVRRRGQEARLRCSPMKGHSHVYWYRQLPEEGLKFMVYLQKENIIDESGMPKERFSAEFPKEGPSILRIQQVVRGDSAAYFCASSPPVEIGYTFGSGTRLTVV.

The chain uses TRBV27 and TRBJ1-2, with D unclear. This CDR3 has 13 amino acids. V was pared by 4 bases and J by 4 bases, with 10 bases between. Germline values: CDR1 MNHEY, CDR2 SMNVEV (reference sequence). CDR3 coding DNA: TGTGCCAGCAGTTCAGAACGTTCCTATGGCTACACCTTC. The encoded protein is CASSSERSYGYTF.

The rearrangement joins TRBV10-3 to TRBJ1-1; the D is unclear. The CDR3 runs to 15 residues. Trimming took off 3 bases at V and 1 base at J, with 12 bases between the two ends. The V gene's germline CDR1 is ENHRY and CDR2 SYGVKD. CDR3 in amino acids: CAISEGLGTNTEAFF. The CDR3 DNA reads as TGTGCCATCAGTGAAGGACTGGGAACGAACACTGAAGCTTTCTTT.

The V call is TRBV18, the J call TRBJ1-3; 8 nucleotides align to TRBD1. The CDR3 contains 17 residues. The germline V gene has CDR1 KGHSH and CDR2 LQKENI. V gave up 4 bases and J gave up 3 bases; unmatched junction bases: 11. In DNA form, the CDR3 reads TGTGCCAGCTCACGAACAACTCAGGGGGCGGTTGGAAACACCATATATTTT. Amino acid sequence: CASSRTTQGAVGNTIYF.

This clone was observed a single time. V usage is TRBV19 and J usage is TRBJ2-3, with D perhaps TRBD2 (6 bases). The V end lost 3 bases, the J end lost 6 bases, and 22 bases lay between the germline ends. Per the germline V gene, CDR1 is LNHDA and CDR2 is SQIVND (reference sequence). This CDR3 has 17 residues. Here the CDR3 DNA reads TGTGCCAGTAGTATTTTATCGGGAGAGTTCCGGTTGGATACGCAGTATTTT. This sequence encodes CASSILSGEFRLDTQYF.

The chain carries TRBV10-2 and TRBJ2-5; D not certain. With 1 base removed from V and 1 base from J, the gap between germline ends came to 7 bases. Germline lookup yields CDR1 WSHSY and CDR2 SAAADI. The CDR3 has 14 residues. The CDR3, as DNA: TGCGCCAGCAGTGAGTGGGCTCCCCAAGAGACCCAGTACTTC. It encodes CASSEWAPQETQYF.

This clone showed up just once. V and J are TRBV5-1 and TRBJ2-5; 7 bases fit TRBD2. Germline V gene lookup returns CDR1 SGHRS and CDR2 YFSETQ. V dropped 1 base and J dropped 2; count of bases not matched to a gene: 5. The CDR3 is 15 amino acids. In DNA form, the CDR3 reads TGCGCCAGCAGCTTGTTTGCTAGCGGACAAGAGACCCAGTACTTC. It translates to CASSLFASGQETQYF.

The CDR3 DNA follows: TGTGCCAGTAGTATTTTCGGGGACACTGAAGCTTTCTTT. It yields the protein CASSIFGDTEAFF. The gene calls are TRBV19 and TRBJ1-1; no definite D call. The CDR3 length is 13 residues. Germline V lookup: CDR1 LNHDA, CDR2 SQIVND (reference sequence). V lost 3 bases to trimming and J lost 3 bases, with 8 bases between them.

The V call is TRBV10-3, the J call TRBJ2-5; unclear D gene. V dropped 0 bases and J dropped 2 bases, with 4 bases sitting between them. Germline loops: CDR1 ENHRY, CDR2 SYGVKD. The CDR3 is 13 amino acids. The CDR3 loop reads CAISESTQETQYF. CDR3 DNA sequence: TGTGCCATCAGTGAGTCGACACAAGAGACCCAGTACTTC.

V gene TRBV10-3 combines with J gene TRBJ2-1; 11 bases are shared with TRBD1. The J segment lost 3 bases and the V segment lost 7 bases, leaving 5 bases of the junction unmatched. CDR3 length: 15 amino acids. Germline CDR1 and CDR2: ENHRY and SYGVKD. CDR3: CAITAGTGGYNEQFF. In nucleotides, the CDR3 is TGTGCCATCACCGCCGGGACAGGGGGCTACAATGAGCAGTTCTTC.

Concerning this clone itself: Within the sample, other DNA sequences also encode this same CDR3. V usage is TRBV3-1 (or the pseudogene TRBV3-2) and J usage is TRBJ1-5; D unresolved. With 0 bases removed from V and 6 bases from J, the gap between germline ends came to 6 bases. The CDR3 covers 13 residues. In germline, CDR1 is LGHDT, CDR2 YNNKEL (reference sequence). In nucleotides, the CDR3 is TGTGCCAGCAGCCAAGATCCCCGTCAGCCCCAGCATTTT. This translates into CASSQDPRQPQHF.

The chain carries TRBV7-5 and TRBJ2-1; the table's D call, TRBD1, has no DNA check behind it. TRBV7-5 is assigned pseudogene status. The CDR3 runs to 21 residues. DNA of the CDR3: TGTGCCAGAAGCCTCCCGGACAGGGAATCGAACGGGAGCGGTTTGCCGAATGAGCAGTTCTTC. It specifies CARSLPDRESNGSGLPNEQFF.

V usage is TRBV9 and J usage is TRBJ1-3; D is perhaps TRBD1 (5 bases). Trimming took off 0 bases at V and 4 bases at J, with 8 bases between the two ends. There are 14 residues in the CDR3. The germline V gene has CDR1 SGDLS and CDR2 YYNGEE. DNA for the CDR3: TGTGCCAGCAGCGTAGCAGGGTCGGGAAACACCATATATTTT. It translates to CASSVAGSGNTIYF.

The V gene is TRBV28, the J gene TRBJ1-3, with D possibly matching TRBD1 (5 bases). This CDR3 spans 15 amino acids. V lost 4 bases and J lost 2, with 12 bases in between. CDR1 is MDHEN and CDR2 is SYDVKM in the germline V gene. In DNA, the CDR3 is TGTGCCAGCAGTTCCCCCCCCAGGGCTGGAAACACCATATATTTT. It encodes CASSSPPRAGNTIYF.

CDR3 DNA sequence: TGTGCCAGCTCACCCACGAGGGGGGGCCGTGGTGAAAAACTGTTTTTT. It specifies CASSPTRGGRGEKLFF. V gene TRBV18 combines with J gene TRBJ1-4, with D possibly being TRBD1 (6 bases). Trimming took off 3 bases at V and 7 bases at J, with 18 bases between the two ends. In germline, CDR1 is KGHSH, CDR2 LQKENI. The CDR3 contains 16 residues.

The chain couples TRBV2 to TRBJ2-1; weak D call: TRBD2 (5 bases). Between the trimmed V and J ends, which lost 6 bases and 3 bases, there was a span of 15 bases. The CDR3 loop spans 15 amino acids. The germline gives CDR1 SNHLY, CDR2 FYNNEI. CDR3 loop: CASRGRLNHYNEQFF. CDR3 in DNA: TGTGCCAGCAGGGGGAGATTGAACCACTACAATGAGCAGTTCTTC.

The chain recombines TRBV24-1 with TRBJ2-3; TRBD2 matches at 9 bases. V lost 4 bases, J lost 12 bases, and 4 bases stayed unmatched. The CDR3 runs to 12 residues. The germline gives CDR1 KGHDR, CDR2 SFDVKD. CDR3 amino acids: CATSDPGTSQYF. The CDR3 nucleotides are TGTGCCACCAGTGACCCCGGGACTAGCCAGTATTTT.

The CDR3 DNA reads as TGTGCCACCAGTGAGAACAGGGGCTCTGGGGCCAACGTCCTGACTTTC. Amino acids: CATSENRGSGANVLTF. The chain couples TRBV24-1 to TRBJ2-6; 7 positions match TRBD1. CDR1 is KGHDR and CDR2 is SFDVKD in the germline V gene. The CDR3 has 16 residues. Unmatched junction bases numbered 2, after V lost 4 bases and J lost 0 bases.

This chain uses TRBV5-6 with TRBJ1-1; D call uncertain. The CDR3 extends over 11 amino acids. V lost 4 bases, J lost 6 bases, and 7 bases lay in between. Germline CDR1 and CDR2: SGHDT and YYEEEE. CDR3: CASSRQAEAFF. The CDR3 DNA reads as TGTGCCAGCAGCCGGCAGGCTGAAGCTTTCTTT.

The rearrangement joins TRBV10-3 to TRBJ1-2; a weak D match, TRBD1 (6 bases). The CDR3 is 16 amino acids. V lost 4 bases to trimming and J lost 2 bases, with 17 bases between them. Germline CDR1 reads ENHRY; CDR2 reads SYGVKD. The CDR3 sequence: CAISGLTGTSNYGYTF. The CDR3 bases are TGTGCCATCAGTGGCTTGACCGGGACATCGAACTATGGCTACACCTTC.

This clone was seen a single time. The CDR3 sequence: CAWSSSGNTIYF. The CDR3 coding sequence is TGTGCCTGGAGCAGCTCTGGAAACACCATATATTTT. The chain links TRBV30 to TRBJ1-3; D is ambiguous. Trimming removed 3 bases from V and 0 bases from J, with 3 bases in between. This CDR3 contains 12 residues. Germline assignment: CDR1 GTSNPN and CDR2 SVGIG (reference sequence).

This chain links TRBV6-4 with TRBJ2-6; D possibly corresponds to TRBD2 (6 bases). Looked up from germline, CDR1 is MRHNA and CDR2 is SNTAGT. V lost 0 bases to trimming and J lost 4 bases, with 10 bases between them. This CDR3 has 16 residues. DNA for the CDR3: TGTGCCAGCAGTGACTCTGGCGGGGCCGGGGCCAACGTCCTGACTTTC. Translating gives CASSDSGGAGANVLTF.